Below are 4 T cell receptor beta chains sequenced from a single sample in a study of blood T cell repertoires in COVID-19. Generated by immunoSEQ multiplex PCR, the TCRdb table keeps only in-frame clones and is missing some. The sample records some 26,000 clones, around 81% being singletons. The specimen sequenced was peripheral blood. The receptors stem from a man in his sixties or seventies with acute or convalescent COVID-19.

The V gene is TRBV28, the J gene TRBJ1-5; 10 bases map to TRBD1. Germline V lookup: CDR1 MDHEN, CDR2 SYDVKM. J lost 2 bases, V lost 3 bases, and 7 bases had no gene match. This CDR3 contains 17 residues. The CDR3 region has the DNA TGTGCCAGCAGTTTGGTCCCCGGGACAGGGGGCAATCAGCCCCAGCATTTT. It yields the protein CASSLVPGTGGNQPQHF.

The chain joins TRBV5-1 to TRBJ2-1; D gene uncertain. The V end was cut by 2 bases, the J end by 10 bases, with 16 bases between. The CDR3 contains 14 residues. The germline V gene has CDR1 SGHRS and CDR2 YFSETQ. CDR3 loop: CASSFSTEINEQFF. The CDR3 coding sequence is TGCGCCAGCAGCTTTTCTACAGAGATCAACGAGCAGTTCTTC.

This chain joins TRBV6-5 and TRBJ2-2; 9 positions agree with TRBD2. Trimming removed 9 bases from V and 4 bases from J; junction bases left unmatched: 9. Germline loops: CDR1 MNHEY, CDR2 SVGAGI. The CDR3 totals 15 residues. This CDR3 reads CASTRTSDGTGELFF. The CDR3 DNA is TGTGCCAGTACGCGGACTAGCGATGGCACCGGGGAGCTGTTTTTT.

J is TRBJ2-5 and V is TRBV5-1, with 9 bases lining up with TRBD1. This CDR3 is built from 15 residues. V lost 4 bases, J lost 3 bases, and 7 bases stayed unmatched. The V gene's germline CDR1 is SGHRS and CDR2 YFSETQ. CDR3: CASSGTGSKKETQYF. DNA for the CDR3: TGCGCCAGCAGCGGGACAGGGTCGAAGAAAGAGACCCAGTACTTC.